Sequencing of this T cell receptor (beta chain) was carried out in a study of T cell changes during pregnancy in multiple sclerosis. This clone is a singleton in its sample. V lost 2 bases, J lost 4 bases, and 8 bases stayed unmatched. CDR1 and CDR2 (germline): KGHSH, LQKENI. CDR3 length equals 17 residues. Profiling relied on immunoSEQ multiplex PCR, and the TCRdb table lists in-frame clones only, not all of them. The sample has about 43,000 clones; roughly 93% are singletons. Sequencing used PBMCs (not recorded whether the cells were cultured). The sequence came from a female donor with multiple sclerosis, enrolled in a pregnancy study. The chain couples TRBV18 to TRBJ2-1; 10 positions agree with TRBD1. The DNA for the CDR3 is TGTGCCAGCTCACCAACCCGGACAGGGGGATTATACAATGAGCAGTTCTTC. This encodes CASSPTRTGGLYNEQFF.